A selection of T cell receptor beta chains follows, all from one sample in a study of T-cell memory formation after mild COVID-19. MiXCR, applied by TCRdb to the 5' RACE reads, yields one record per CDR3 protein. The sample includes roughly 620,000 distinct CDR3 sequences, under 20% seen only once; the top ten take about 12%. The sample was PBMCs or a T cell subset sorted from them (not recorded which). These receptors all come from an adult woman who had mild COVID-19 (a few samples of this study predate the infection). Cell type and time point are not known. CDR3s include the opening cysteine and the closing phenylalanine or tryptophan. The order of the fields is V gene, CDR3 length, D gene, J gene, CDR3 protein. D genes are given only for firm matches.

TRBV2	11	.	TRBJ2-1	CASSVNREQFF
TRBV7-9	16	TRBD2	TRBJ2-3	CASSFTSGFGTDTQYF
TRBV6-5	15	.	TRBJ1-2	CASSYSIRGNYGYTF
TRBV7-9	19	.	TRBJ2-7	CASSMSKQGIHRASYEQYF
TRBV5-4	13	TRBD2	TRBJ2-1	CASSWGTNYEQFF
TRBV24-1	13	.	TRBJ2-1	CATSDPPNDEQFF
TRBV4-3	14	.	TRBJ2-1	CASSQERYSYEQFF
TRBV7-2	13	TRBD2	TRBJ2-2	CASSWGLAGELFF
TRBV9	15	.	TRBJ1-1	CASSVAGGRFTEAFF
TRBV4-2	14	.	TRBJ2-7	CASSQTADGYEQYF